The TCR beta chain described here comes from a study of neoadjuvant nivolumab and ipilimumab in lung cancer. Across the study: Patients got nivolumab 3 mg/kg on days 1, 15 and 29; combination added ipilimumab 1 mg/kg day 1.

Sequencing was performed with immunoSEQ multiplex PCR; in TCRdb, only in-frame clones are kept and a portion is missing. The sample records roughly 45,000 clones, approximately 90% being singletons. Study-wide results and caveats: Higher pretherapy blood TCR richness went with higher resected-tumor richness. From pretherapy to surgery, tumor richness and clonality rose with dual therapy.

The V end lost 1 base, the J end lost 7 bases, and 4 bases lay between the germline ends. CDR1 is KGHSH and CDR2 is LQKENI in the germline V gene. CDR3 length equals 11 residues. Remarks on this clone: Its cognate antigen is unknown.

The chain links TRBV18 to TRBJ1-1; D call uncertain. Sequencing was performed on blood, taken before neoadjuvant nivolumab, alone or with ipilimumab. The source of this sequence is an adult with non-small cell lung cancer. Some clones in this sample may be carry-over from other donors' samples. CDR3 in DNA: TGTGCCAGCTCACCACAGGGTGAAGCTTTCTTT. This codes for CASSPQGEAFF.